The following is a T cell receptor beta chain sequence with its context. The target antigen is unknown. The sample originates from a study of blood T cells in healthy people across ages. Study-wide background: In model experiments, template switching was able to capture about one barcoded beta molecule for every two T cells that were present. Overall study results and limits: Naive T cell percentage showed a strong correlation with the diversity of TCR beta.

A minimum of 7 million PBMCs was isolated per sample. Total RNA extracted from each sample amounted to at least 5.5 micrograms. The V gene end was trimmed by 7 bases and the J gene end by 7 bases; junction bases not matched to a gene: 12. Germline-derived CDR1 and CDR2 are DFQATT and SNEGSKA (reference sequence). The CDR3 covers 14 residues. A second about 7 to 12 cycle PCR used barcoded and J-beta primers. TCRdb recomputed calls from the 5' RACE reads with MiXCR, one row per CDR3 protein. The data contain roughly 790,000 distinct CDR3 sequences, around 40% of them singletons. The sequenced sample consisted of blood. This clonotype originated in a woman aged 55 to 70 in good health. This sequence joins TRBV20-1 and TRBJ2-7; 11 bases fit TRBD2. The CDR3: CSVPSGGSYNEQYF. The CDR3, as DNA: TGCAGTGTTCCTAGCGGGGGGTCCTACAATGAGCAGTACTTC.